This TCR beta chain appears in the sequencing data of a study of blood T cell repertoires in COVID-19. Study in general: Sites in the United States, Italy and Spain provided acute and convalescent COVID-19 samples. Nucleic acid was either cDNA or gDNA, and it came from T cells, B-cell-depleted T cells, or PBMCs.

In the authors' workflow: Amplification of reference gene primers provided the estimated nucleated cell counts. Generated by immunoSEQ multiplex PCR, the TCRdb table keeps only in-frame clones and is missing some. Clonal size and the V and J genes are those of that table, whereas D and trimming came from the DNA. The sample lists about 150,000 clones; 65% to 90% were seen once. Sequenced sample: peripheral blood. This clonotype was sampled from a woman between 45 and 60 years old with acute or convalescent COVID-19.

CDR3 DNA sequence: TGTGCCAGCAGCTCCCCCGCCAGGGGTCACGAGCAGTACTTC. Translating gives CASSSPARGHEQYF. The gene calls are TRBV11-2 and TRBJ2-7; the D gene is possibly TRBD1 (6 bases). Germline values: CDR1 SGHAT, CDR2 FQNNGV. Deletions cut 4 bases from V and 5 bases from J, with 15 bases between. This CDR3 is 14 amino acids long.